Here is one T cell receptor beta chain with its context. This specimen comes from a study of blood T cell repertoires in COVID-19. Study background: Specimens from acute and convalescent COVID-19 originated in the United States, Italy and Spain. PBMCs, B-cell-depleted T cells, or T cells were the source of the cDNA or gDNA that made up the material.

Authors' data handling: Nucleated cell number was recorded as an estimate derived from reference gene primer amplification. Sequencing used immunoSEQ multiplex PCR; TCRdb keeps in-frame clones, though not all of them. V and J calls and clone size are copied from that table; D and trimming were computed from the DNA. The sample records 200,000 to 250,000 clones, about 88% being singletons. The germline gives CDR1 LGHNA, CDR2 YNFKEQ. V lost 2 bases and J 5 bases, leaving 12 bases between the germline ends. The CDR3 is 14 amino acids. This sequence joins TRBV4-2 and TRBJ1-2, with a tentative D call TRBD1 (6 bases). The sample was peripheral blood. The TCR sequence derives from a woman aged 60-75 years with acute or convalescent COVID-19. CDR3 region: CASSQSADSYGYTF. CDR3 DNA sequence: TGTGCCAGCAGCCAATCCGCGGACAGTTATGGCTACACCTTC.